This T cell receptor beta chain stems from a study of blood T cell repertoires in COVID-19. Overall study: The United States, Italy and Spain supplied acute and convalescent COVID-19 samples.

Study processing details: It was from reference gene primer amplification that nucleated cell counts were estimated. Libraries were prepared by immunoSEQ multiplex PCR; TCRdb keeps only in-frame clonotypes and omits some of them. D and trimming were read from the DNA, whereas the V and J calls and clone size are those reported in that table. The table lists fewer than 250,000 clones, more than 75% of them singletons. The CDR3 contains 14 residues. Germline V CDR1 and CDR2: MNHEY, SVGAGI. V shed 0 bases and J shed 6 bases, with 9 bases lying between them. Membership in each cohort depended on participant-reported clinical history. Symptom resolution, clearance, or two negative PCRs marked the recovered donors of Cohort 3.

The rearrangement uses TRBV6-5 and TRBJ2-1; D may be TRBD2 (5 bases). The sample was PBMCs or T cells enriched from blood (not recorded which). This clonotype was sampled from a woman in her forties or fifties who had recovered from COVID-19. The CDR3 here is CASSYSWAGNEQFF. In nucleotides, the CDR3 is TGTGCCAGCAGTTACTCCTGGGCGGGCAATGAGCAGTTCTTC.